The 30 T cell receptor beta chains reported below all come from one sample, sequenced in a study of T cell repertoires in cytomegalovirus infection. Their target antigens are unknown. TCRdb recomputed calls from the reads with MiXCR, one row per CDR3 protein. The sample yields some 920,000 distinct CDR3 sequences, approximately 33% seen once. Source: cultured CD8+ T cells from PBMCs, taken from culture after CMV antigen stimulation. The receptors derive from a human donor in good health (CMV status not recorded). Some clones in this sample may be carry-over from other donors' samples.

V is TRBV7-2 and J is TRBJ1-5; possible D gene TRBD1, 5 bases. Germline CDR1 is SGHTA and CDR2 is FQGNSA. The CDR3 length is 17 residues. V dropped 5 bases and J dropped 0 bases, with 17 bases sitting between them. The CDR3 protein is CASSPGGGRNSNQPQHF. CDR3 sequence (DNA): TGTGCCAGCAGCCCCGGGGGGGGTCGGAATAGCAATCAGCCCCAGCATTTT.

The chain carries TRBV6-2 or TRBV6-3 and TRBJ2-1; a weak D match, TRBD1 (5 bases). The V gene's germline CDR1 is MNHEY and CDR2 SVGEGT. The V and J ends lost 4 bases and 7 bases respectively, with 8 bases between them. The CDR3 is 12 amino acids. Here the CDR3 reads CASSWTINEQFF. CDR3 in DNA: TGTGCCAGCAGTTGGACAATTAATGAGCAGTTCTTC.

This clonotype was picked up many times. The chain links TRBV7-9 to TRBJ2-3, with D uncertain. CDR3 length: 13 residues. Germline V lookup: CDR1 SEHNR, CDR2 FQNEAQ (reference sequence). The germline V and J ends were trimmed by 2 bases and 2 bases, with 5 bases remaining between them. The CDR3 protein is CASSLLLTDTQYF. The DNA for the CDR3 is TGTGCCAGCAGCTTATTGCTCACAGATACGCAGTATTTT.

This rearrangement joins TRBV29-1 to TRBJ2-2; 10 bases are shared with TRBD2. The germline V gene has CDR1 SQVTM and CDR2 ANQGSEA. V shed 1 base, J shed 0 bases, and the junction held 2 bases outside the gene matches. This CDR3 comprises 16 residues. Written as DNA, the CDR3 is TGCAGCGTTGAAGTAGCGGGGGGACCGAACACCGGGGAGCTGTTTTTT. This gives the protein CSVEVAGGPNTGELFF.

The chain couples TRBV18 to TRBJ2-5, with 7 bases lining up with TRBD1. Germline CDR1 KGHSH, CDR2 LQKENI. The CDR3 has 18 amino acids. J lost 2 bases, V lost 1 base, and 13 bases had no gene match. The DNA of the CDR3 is TGTGCCAGCTCACCACGGGAGATTACAGGGGTAGATCAAGAGACCCAGTACTTC. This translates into CASSPREITGVDQETQYF.

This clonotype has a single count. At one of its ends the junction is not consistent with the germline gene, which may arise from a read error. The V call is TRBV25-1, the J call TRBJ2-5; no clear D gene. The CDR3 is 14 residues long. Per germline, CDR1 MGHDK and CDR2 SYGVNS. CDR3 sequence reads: CVSSAGNWQETQYF. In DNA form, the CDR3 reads TGTGTCAGCAGTGCAGGCAATTGGCAAGAGACCCAGTACTTC.

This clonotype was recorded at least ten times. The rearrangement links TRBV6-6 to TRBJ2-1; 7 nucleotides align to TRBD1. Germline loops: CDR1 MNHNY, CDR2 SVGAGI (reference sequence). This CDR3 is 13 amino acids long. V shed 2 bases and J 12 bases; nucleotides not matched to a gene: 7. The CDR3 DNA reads TGTGCCAGCAGTTACGCACAGGGGTTCGGGCAGTTCTTC. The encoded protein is CASSYAQGFGQFF.

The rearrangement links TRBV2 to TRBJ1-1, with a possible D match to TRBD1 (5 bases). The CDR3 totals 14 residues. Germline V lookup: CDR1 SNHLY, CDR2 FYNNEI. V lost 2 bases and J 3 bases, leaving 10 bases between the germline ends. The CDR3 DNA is TGTGCCAGCAGTGAATCGGGGGAGGACACTGAAGCTTTCTTT. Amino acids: CASSESGEDTEAFF.

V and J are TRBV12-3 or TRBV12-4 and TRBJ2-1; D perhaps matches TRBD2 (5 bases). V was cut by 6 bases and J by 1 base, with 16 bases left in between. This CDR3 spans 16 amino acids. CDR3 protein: CASSPKDRESYNEQFF. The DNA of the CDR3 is TGTGCCAGCAGCCCGAAGGACCGGGAATCCTACAATGAGCAGTTCTTC.

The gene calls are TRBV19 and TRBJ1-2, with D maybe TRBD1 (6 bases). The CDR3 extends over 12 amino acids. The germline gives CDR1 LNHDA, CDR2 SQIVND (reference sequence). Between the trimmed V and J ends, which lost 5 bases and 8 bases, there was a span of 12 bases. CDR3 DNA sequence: TGTGCCAGTAGTGCCAAGGGGGTCGGCTACACCTTC. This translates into CASSAKGVGYTF.

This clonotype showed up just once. The CDR3 reads CASSLGTIGPEAFF. The DNA of the CDR3 is TGCGCCAGCAGCTTGGGGACGATCGGGCCTGAAGCTTTCTTT. V gene TRBV5-1 combines with J gene TRBJ1-1; no clear D gene. There are 14 residues in the CDR3. In germline, CDR1 is SGHRS, CDR2 YFSETQ. Between the trimmed V and J ends, which lost 0 bases and 6 bases, there was a span of 12 bases.

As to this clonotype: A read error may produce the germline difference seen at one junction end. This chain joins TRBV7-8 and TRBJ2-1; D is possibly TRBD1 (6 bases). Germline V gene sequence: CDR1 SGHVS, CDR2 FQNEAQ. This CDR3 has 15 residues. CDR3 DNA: TGTGTCAGCAGCTTAGGTTCTCAGGGGCTGGATGAGCAGTTCTTC. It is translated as CVSSLGSQGLDEQFF.

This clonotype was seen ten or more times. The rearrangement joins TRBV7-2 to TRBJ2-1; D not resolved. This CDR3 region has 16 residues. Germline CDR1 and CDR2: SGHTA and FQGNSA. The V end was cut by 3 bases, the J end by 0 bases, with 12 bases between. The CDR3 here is CASSFSADSSYNEQFF. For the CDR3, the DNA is TGTGCCAGCAGCTTTTCCGCGGATAGCTCCTACAATGAGCAGTTCTTC.

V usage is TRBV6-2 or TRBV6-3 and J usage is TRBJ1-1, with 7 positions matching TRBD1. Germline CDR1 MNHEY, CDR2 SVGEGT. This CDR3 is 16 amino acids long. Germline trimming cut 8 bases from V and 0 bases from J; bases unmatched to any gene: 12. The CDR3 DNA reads TGTGCCAGCGGAGCCCGACAGGGCAGGCTGAACACTGAAGCTTTCTTT. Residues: CASGARQGRLNTEAFF.

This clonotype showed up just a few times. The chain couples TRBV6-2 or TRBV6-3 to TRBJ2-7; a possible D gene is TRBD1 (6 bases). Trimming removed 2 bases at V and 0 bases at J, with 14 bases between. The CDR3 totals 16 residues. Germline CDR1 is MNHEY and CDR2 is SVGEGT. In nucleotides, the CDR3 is TGTGCCAGCAGTTACGGTCAGGGGATCAGCTCCTACGAGCAGTACGTC. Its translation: CASSYGQGISSYEQYV.

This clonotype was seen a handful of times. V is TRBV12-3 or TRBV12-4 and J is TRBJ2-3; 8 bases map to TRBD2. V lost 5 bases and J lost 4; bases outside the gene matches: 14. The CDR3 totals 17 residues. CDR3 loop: CASSPRGVAGSADTQYF. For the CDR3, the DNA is TGTGCCAGCAGTCCCCGCGGGGTAGCGGGGAGCGCAGATACGCAGTATTTT.

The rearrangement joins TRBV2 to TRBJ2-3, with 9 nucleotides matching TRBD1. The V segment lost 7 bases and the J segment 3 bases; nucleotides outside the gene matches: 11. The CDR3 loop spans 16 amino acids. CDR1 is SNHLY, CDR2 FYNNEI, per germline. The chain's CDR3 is CASTPGTGPPTDTQYF. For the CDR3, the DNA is TGTGCCAGCACCCCCGGGACAGGGCCTCCAACAGATACGCAGTATTTT.

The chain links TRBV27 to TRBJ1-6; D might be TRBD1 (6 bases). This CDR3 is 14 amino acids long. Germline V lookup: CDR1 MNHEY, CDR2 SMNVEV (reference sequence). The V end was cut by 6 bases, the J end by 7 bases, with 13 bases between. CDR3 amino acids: CASRDSQVNSPLHF. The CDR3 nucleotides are TGTGCCAGCAGGGACAGTCAAGTAAATTCACCCCTCCACTTT.

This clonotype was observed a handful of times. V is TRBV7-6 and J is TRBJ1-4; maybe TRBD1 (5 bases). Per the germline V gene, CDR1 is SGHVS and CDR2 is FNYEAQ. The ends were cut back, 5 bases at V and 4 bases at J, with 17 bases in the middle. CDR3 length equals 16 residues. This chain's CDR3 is CASSLNPTRGNEKLFF. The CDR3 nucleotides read TGTGCCAGCAGCCTTAACCCCACGAGGGGTAATGAAAAACTGTTTTTT.

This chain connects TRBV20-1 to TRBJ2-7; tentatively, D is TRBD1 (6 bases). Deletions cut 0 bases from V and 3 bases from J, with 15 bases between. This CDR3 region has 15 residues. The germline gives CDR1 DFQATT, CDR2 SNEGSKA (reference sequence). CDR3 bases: TGCAGTGCTAGAGAGCCGAGAGGGGACAACTACGAGCAGTACTTC. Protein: CSAREPRGDNYEQYF.

CDR3 region: CASSTGHPYTF. The CDR3 nucleotides read TGTGCCAGCAGCACTGGACATCCTTACACCTTC. The J gene is TRBJ1-2, the V gene TRBV7-4; tentative D call: TRBD1 (5 bases). The V gene's germline CDR1 is SGHVT and CDR2 SQSDAQ. The CDR3 runs to 11 residues. V lost 5 bases to trimming and J lost 11 bases, with 12 bases between them.

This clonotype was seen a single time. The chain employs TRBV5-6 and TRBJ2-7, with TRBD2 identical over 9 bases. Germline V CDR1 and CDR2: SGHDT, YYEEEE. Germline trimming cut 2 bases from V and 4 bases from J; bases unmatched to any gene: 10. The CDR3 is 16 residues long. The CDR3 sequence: CASSFPLGAGGYEQYF. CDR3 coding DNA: TGTGCCAGCAGCTTCCCCCTAGGAGCGGGGGGTTACGAGCAGTACTTC.

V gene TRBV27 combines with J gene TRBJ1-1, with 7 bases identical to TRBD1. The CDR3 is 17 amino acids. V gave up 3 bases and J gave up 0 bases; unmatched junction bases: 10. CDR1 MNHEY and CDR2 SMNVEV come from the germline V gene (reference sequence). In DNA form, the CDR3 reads TGTGCCAGCAGTTTCCTCTCCCCGACAGGGCTGAACACTGAAGCTTTCTTT. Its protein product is CASSFLSPTGLNTEAFF.

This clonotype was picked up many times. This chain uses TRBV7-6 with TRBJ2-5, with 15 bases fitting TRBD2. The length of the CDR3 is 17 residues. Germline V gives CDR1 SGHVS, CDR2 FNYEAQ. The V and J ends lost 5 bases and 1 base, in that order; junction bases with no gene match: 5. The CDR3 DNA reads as TGTGCCAGCAGCCTCAGGACTAGCGGGGGGGCCCAAGAGACCCAGTACTTC. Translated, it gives CASSLRTSGGAQETQYF.

Written as DNA, the CDR3 is TGTGCCAGCGCCAGGGGGTACGAGCAGTACGTC. Amino acids: CASARGYEQYV. The chain recombines TRBV6-2 or TRBV6-3 with TRBJ2-7, with 7 bases lining up with TRBD1. Looked up from germline, CDR1 is MNHEY and CDR2 is SVGEGT. J lost 4 bases, V lost 8 bases, and 2 bases had no gene match. CDR3 size: 11 residues.

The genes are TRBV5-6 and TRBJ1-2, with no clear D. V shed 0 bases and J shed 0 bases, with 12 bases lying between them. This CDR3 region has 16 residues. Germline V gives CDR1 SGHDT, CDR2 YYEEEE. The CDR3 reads CASSLEVRPTNYGYTF. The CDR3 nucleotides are TGTGCCAGCAGCTTGGAGGTCAGGCCCACTAACTATGGCTACACCTTC.

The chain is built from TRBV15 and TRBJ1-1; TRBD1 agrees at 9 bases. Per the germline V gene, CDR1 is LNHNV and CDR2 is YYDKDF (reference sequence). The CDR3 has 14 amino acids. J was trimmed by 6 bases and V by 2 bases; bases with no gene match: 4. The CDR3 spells CATSRRGQGAEAFF. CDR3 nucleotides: TGTGCCACCAGCAGACGGGGACAGGGCGCTGAAGCTTTCTTT. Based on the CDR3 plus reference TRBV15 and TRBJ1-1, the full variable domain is DAMVIQNPRYQVTQFGKPVTLSCSQTLNHNVMYWYQQKSSQAPKLLFHYYDKDFNNEADTPDNFQSRRPNTSFCFLDIRSPGLGDTAMYLCATSRRGQGAEAFFGQGTRLTVV.

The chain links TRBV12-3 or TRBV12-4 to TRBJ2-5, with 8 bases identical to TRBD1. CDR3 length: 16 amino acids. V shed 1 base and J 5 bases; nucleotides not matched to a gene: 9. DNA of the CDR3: TGTGCCAGCAGTTTAGGGGGACAGGCGTATAGTGAGACCCAGTACTTC. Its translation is CASSLGGQAYSETQYF.

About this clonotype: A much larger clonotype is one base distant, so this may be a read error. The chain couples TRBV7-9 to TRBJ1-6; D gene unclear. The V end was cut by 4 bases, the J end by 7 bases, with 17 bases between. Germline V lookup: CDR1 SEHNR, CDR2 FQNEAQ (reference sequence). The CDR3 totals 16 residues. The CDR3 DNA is TGTGCCAGCAGCTCCACGCAGGCCGGAGCGAATTCACCCCTCCACTTT. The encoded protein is CASSSTQAGANSPLHF.

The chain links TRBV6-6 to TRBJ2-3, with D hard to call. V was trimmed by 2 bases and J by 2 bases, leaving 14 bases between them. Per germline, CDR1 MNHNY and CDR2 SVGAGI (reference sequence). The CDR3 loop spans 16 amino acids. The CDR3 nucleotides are TGTGCCAGCAGTTACGGGGTTTTCTCCAACACAGATACGCAGTATTTT. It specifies CASSYGVFSNTDTQYF.